This entry features one T cell receptor (beta chain) sequence. Its antigen is as yet unknown. The data were obtained in a study of OX40 agonist ivuxolimab in advanced cancers. Study as a whole: Dose-escalation patients had hepatocellular carcinoma, melanoma, renal cell or head and neck cancer.

CDR3 size: 14 residues. The V and J ends lost 5 bases and 2 bases respectively, with 13 bases between them. CDR1 and CDR2 from the germline V gene are SGHAT and FQDESV (reference sequence). Libraries were prepared by immunoSEQ multiplex PCR; TCRdb keeps only in-frame clonotypes and omits some of them. The data contain 74,000 or so clones, about 92% of them singletons. Regarding the study as a whole: In CD8+ T cells, expanded clones were on average more numerous than in CD4+. The work left the antigen specificity of expanded peripheral T cells undetermined.

Specimen: CD4+ or CD8+ T cells sorted from blood, collected in a trial of the OX40 agonist ivuxolimab. The J gene is TRBJ2-7, the V gene TRBV11-1; no reliable D call. The receptor comes from an adult with an advanced solid tumor such as melanoma, head and neck, liver or kidney cancer. CDR3 in amino acids: CASSPRLGPYEQYF. The CDR3 DNA reads TGTGCCAGCAGCCCCCGTTTAGGGCCCTACGAGCAGTACTTC.